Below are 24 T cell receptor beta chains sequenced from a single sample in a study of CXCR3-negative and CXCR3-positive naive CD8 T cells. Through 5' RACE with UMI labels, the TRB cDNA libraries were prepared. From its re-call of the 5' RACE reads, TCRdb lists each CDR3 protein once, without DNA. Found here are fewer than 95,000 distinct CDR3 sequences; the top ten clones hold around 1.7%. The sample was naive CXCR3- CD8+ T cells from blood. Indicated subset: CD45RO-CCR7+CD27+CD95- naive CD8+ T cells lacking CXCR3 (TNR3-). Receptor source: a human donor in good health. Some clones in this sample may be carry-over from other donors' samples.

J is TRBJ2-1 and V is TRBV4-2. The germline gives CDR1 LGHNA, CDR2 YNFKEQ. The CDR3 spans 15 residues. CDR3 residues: CASSLLQSSYNEQFF.

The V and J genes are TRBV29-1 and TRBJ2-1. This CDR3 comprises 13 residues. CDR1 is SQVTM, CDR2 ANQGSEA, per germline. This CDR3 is CSVHWLTYNEQFF.

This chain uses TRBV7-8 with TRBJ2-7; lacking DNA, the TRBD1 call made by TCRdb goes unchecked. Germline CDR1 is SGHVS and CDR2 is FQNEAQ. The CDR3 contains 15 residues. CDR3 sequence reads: CASSTRAVPSYEQYF.

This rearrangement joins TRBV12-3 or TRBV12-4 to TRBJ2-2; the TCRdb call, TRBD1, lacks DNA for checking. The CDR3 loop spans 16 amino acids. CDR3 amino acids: CASSSPGQGNTGELFF.

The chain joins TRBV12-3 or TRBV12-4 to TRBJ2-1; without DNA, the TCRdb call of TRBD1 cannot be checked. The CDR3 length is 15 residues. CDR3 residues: CASNTGGPYYNEQFF.

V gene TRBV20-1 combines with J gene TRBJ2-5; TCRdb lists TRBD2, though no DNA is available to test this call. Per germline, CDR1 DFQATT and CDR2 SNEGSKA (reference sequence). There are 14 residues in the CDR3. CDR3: CSARSGGAAETQYF.

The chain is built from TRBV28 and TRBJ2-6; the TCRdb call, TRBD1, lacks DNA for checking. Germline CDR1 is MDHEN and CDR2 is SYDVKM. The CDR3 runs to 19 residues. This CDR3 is CASSFSTDFDYSGANVLTF.

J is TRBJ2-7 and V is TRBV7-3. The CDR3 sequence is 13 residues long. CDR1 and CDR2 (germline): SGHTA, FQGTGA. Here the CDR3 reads CASSRGGAYEQYF. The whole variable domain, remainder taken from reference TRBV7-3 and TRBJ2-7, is GAGVSQTPSNKVTEKGKYVELRCDPISGHTALYWYRQSLGQGPEFLIYFQGTGAADDSGLPNDRFFAVRPEGSVSTLKIQRTERGDSAVYLCASSRGGAYEQYFGPGTRLTVT.

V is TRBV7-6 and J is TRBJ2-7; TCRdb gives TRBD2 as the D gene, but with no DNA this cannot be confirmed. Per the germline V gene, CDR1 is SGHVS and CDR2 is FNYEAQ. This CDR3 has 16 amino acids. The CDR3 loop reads CASSSESGASSYEQYF.

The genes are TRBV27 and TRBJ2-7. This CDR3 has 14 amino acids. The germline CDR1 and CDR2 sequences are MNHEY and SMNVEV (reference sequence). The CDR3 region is CASSLRYYAYEQYF.

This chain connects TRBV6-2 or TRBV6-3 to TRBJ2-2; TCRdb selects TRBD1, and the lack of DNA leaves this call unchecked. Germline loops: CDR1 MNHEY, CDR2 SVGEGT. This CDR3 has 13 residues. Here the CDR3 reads CASSPGNFGELFF.

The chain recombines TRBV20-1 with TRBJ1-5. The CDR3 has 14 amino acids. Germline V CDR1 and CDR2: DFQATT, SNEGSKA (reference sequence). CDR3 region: CSASEVAGGRPQHF.

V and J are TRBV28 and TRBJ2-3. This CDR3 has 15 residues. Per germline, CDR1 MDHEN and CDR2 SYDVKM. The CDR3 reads CASSRLILKADTQYF.

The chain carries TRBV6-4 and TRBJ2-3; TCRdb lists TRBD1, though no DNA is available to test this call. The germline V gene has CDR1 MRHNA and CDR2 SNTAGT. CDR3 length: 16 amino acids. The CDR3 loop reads CASSVGTGGSEDTQYF.

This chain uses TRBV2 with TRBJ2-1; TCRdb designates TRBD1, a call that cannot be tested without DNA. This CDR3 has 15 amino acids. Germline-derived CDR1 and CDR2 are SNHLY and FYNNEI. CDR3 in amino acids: CASTNRGQPYNEQFF.

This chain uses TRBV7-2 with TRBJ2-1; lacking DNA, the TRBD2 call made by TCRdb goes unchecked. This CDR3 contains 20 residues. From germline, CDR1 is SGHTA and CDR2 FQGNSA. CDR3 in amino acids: CASSSRLAGGPTGSYNEQFF.

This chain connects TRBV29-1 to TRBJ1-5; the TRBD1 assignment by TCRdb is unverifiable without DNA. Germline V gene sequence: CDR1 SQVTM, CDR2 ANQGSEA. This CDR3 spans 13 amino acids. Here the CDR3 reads CSVGQGLNQPQHF.

CDR3 protein: CSAVDSSGANVLTF. The chain couples TRBV29-1 to TRBJ2-6. The CDR3 length is 14 residues. Germline CDR1 and CDR2: SQVTM and ANQGSEA.

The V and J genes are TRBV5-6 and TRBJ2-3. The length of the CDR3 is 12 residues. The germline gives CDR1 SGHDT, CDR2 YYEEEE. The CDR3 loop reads CASSSLPDTQYF. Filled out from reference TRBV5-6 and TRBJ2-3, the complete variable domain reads DAGVTQSPTHLIKTRGQQVTLRCSPKSGHDTVSWYQQALGQGPQFIFQYYEEEERQRGNFPDRFSGHQFPNYSSELNVNALLLGDSALYLCASSSLPDTQYFGPGTRLTVL.

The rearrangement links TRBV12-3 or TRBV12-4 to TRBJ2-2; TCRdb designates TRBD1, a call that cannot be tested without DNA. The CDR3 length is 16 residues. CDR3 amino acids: CASILSERINTGELFF.

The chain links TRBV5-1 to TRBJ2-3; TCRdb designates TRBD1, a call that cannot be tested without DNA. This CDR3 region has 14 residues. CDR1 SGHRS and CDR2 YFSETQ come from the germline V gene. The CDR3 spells CASSLQGGTDTQYF.

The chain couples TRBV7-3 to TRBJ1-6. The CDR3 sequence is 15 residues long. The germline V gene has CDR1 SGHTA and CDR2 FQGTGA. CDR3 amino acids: CASSSADGPSSPLHF.

CDR3 sequence reads: CASSSGPSNQPQHF. The chain links TRBV6-5 to TRBJ1-5. Germline V gene lookup returns CDR1 MNHEY and CDR2 SVGAGI. The CDR3 totals 14 residues.

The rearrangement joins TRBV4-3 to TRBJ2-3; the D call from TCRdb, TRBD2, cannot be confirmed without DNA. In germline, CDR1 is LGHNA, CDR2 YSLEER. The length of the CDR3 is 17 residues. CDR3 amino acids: CASSQDLAGVTTDTQYF.